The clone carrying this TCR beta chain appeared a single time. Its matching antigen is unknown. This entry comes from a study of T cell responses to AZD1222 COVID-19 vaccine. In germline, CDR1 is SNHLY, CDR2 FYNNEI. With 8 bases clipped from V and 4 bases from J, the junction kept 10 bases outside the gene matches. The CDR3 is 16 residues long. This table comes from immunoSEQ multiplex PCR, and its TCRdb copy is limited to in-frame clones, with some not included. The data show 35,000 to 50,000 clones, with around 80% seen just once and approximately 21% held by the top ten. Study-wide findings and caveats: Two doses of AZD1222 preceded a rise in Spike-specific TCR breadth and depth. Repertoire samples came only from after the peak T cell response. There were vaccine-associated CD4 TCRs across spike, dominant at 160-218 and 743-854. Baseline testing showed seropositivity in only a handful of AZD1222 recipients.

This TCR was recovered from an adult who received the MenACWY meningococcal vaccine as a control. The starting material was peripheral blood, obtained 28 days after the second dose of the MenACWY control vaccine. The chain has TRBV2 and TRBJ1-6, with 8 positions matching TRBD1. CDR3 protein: CASLTQGAMYNSPLHF. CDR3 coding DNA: TGTGCCAGCCTGACCCAGGGGGCAATGTATAATTCACCCCTCCACTTT.